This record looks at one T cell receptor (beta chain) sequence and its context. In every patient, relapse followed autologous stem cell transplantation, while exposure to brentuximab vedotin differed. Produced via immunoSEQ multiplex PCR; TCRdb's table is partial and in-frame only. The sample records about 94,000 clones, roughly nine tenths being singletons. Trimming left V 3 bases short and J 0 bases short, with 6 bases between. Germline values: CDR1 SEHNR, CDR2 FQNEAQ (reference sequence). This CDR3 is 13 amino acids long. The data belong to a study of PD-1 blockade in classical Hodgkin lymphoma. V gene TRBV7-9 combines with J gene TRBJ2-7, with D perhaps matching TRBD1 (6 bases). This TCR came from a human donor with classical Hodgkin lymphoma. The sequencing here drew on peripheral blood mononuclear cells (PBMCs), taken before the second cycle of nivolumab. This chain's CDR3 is CASSFRGSYEQYF. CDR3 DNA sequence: TGTGCCAGCAGCTTCAGGGGCTCCTACGAGCAGTACTTC.